This T cell receptor (beta chain) was recorded in a study of blood T cells in healthy people across ages (dated by TCRdb to the mid-2010s). General notes on the study: In model experiments, template switching captured about one uniquely barcoded TCR beta cDNA molecule for every two T cells. The study analyzed two additional independent replicas of 1 million unique cDNA reads from the same blood draw for two donors, one aged 18 to 30 and one aged 80 or older. Donors were grouped into four age groups: young (average roughly 17 years), middle-aged (39), aged (62) and long-lived (roughly 80). Using deep sequencing normalized with unique cDNA molecular identifiers, the study measured how TCR beta repertoire diversity changes with age. To avoid experimental bias, donors of different ages were randomly spread across the sequencing lanes. Here is what the overall study found, with its caveats: Because profiling used bulk unsorted PBMCs, naive and antigen-experienced compartments could not be compared conclusively. Observed TCR beta diversity per million T cells fell roughly linearly with age, and a significant reduction was already apparent by age around 40. There was a strong correlation between observed TCR beta diversity and the percentage of naive T cells measured by flow cytometry. Estimates of total diversity based on one million sequenced T cells were considered lower bounds and underestimates. Because donor CMV infection status was unknown, age-related changes in expanded clonotypes were potentially confounded. Compared with the aged group, the long-lived group had more naive CD4+ T cells, fewer expanded clones and increased TCR diversity, suggesting age selection.

Systemically healthy Caucasian individuals from Russia, some 36 in total and aged roughly 6 to 100 years, were included as donors. Roughly 10 milliliters of peripheral blood were drawn from each donor into EDTA-treated Vacutainer tubes. PBMCs were isolated by Ficoll-Paque density-gradient centrifugation, with at least 7 million obtained per sample. Total RNA was extracted from PBMCs with Trizol reagent, with at least 5 micrograms obtained per sample. For every donor, flow cytometry on a PBMC aliquot measured the percentage of naive CD45RAhigh/CD27high T cells. The receptor library was made with 5' RACE. The run used an Illumina HiSeq 2500. The second PCR ran for roughly 7 to 12 cycles and used a J-beta primer mix along with a sample-barcoded 5' primer. Each TCR beta cDNA molecule received a unique molecular identifier from a template-switch 5' adaptor carrying 12 random nucleotides. At least 2.5 million CDR3-containing paired-end reads were obtained from each sample. The Mint cDNA synthesis kit, primed by a TRBC-specific oligonucleotide, was used to synthesize first-strand cDNA from all RNA. All cDNA was treated with uracil-DNA glycosylase and then went through a first 18-cycle PCR with the universal primers M1SS and BC2_uni_R. The original pipeline was this. For normalization, 1 million high-quality reads were randomly selected from each sample, with every read carrying a distinct molecular identifier. Instead of being binned into consensus sequences, reads with shared molecular identifiers were discarded. CDR3 identification, clonotype clustering and error correction used MiTCR with a Q25 quality threshold and the strictest error-elimination algorithm. A nonparametric unseen species model with Euler transformation was used to estimate lower-bound total TCR beta diversity. TCRdb trimmed public reads at Q25 via fastp, called clones via MiXCR and kept in-frame beta chains. Each record represents a unique CDR3 protein, reported with the most common genes and DNA among its rows. The V and J calls were determined by TCRdb, not by the authors. The sample profile shows around 1,500,000 distinct CDR3 sequences; about 40% of them were found once. The leading ten clones occupy 7.9% of the sample.

The CDR1 and CDR2 encoded by the germline V gene are MGHRA and YSYEKL. The CDR3 goes from the cysteine to the phenylalanine over 15 residues. CDR3 DNA is the only sequence kept; it has 45 bases, read in frame from the first base. Cut back by 2 bases and 6 bases, the V and J ends lie 11 bases apart. Concerning this clonotype itself: It has no known antigen specificity. No base-level quality is on record; no much larger clone is a single base apart.

The TCR originated in a woman younger than 30 in good health. The sequence links TRBV4-1 to TRBJ1-6; the D gene assignment is ambiguous. Sequenced material: blood. The CDR3 region has the sequence CASSQNGFGNSPLHF. The DNA sequence follows: TGCGCCAGCAGCCAAAATGGTTTTGGTAATTCACCCCTCCACTTT.